These T cell receptor beta chains were read from a single sample in a study of blood T cells in healthy people across ages. TCRdb re-analysed the 5' RACE reads in MiXCR, keeping a single row per CDR3 protein. The sample includes 1,500,000 or so distinct CDR3 sequences, 55% to 75% seen only once; the top ten take about 6.7%. Sequenced sample: blood. Source of these receptors: a young man in good health. The CDR3 runs from the conserved cysteine through the conserved F or W. The order of the fields is D gene, clone size, V gene, J gene, CDR3 protein, CDR3 DNA. D genes are given only for firm matches. Expanded clones get a size class; other rows say once, few or many, or leave the size out.

D: NA; size: once; V: TRBV6-6; J: TRBJ2-7; CDR3: CASNLGTPTLEQYF; DNA: TGTGCCAGCAACCTCGGGACTCCAACGTTGGAGCAGTACTTC
D: NA; size: once; V: TRBV20-1; J: TRBJ1-2; CDR3: CSARDLGAGADGYTF; DNA: TGCAGTGCTAGAGATCTGGGTGCAGGGGCGGATGGCTACACCTTC
D: NA; size: NA; V: TRBV3-1; J: TRBJ2-1; CDR3: CASSYREFSGNEQFF; DNA: TGTGCCAGCAGCTACAGGGAATTTTCTGGGAATGAGCAGTTCTTC
D: NA; size: few; V: TRBV10-2; J: TRBJ2-7; CDR3: CASTPEPSYEQYF; DNA: TGCGCCAGCACTCCGGAACCCTCCTACGAGCAGTACTTC
D: NA; size: NA; V: TRBV7-9; J: TRBJ1-1; CDR3: CASSLAVEKGLGWTEAFF; DNA: TGTGCCAGCAGCTTAGCGGTCGAGAAGGGACTGGGATGGACTGAAGCTTTCTTT
D: NA; size: NA; V: TRBV13; J: TRBJ2-1; CDR3: CASSLFSGRWDTSSYNEQFF; DNA: TGTGCCAGCAGCTTATTTTCTGGTAGGTGGGACACGAGCTCCTACAATGAGCAGTTCTTC
D: NA; size: NA; V: TRBV13; J: TRBJ1-1; CDR3: CASSLAGNFMNTEAFF; DNA: TGTGCCAGCAGCTTGGCGGGGAACTTCATGAACACTGAAGCTTTCTTT
D: TRBD2; size: NA; V: TRBV3-1; J: TRBJ2-3; CDR3: CASGTSGRIDTQYF; DNA: TGTGCCAGCGGGACTAGCGGGAGAATAGATACGCAGTATTTT
D: NA; size: NA; V: TRBV30; J: TRBJ2-1; CDR3: CAWRDLAEQFF; DNA: TGTGCCTGGAGGGACCTAGCGGAGCAGTTCTTC
D: TRBD1; size: NA; V: TRBV7-8; J: TRBJ1-1; CDR3: CASSLVPGQGFTEAFF; DNA: TGTGCCAGCAGCTTAGTCCCGGGACAGGGGTTCACTGAAGCTTTCTTT
D: NA; size: NA; V: TRBV20-1; J: TRBJ2-1; CDR3: CSARETGNEQFF; DNA: TGCAGTGCTAGAGAAACTGGTAATGAGCAGTTCTTC
D: TRBD1; size: NA; V: TRBV4-1; J: TRBJ2-3; CDR3: CASSPRDREGDTQYF; DNA: TGCGCCAGCAGCCCCCGGGACAGGGAGGGAGATACGCAGTATTTT
D: NA; size: NA; V: TRBV11-1; J: TRBJ2-1; CDR3: CASSLESGRTYNEQFF; DNA: TGTGCCAGCAGCTTAGAGAGCGGGCGTACCTACAATGAGCAGTTCTTC
D: NA; size: few; V: TRBV11-2; J: TRBJ2-1; CDR3: CASSMVNEQFF; DNA: TGTGCCAGCAGCATGGTAAATGAGCAGTTCTTC
D: NA; size: few; V: TRBV4-2; J: TRBJ2-7; CDR3: CASSQGVVGQPPYEQYF; DNA: TGTGCCAGCAGCCAAGGGGTCGTAGGACAGCCGCCCTACGAGCAGTACTTC
D: NA; size: few; V: TRBV7-8; J: TRBJ2-1; CDR3: CASSLGKAEMNEQFF; DNA: TGTGCCAGCAGCTTGGGGAAAGCGGAGATGAATGAGCAGTTCTTC
D: NA; size: NA; V: TRBV3-1; J: TRBJ1-2; CDR3: CASSQAPTANYGYTF; DNA: TGTGCCAGCAGCCAAGCCCCGACAGCTAACTATGGCTACACCTTC
D: NA; size: NA; V: TRBV12-3/TRBV12-4; J: TRBJ2-2; CDR3: CASSLTGSNTGELFF; DNA: TGTGCCAGCAGTTTAACAGGGTCGAACACCGGGGAGCTGTTTTTT
D: NA; size: NA; V: TRBV6-6; J: TRBJ1-4; CDR3: CASTDVGGGEKLFF; DNA: TGTGCCAGCACCGACGTGGGGGGTGGTGAAAAACTGTTTTTT
D: TRBD2; size: NA; V: TRBV6-5; J: TRBJ2-3; CDR3: CASSYGSRGGATDTQYF; DNA: TGTGCCAGCAGTTACGGGAGTCGCGGGGGGGCGACAGATACGCAGTATTTT
D: NA; size: NA; V: TRBV7-2; J: TRBJ2-7; CDR3: CASGGAANEQYF; DNA: TGTGCCAGCGGGGGGGCGGCCAACGAGCAGTACTTC
D: TRBD1; size: NA; V: TRBV5-1; J: TRBJ2-7; CDR3: CASSPGTGGGHEQYF; DNA: TGCGCCAGCAGTCCAGGGACAGGTGGTGGCCACGAGCAGTACTTC
D: NA; size: NA; V: TRBV4-1; J: TRBJ2-5; CDR3: CASSQRSLETQYF; DNA: TGCGCCAGCAGCCAGAGGAGTTTGGAGACCCAGTACTTC
D: TRBD2; size: few; V: TRBV7-9; J: TRBJ2-7; CDR3: CASSLVVSGSYEQYF; DNA: TGTGCCAGCAGCTTAGTAGTTAGCGGGAGCTACGAGCAGTACTTC
D: NA; size: NA; V: TRBV4-1; J: TRBJ1-6; CDR3: CASSQFPKGTPNSPLHF; DNA: TGCGCCAGCAGCCAATTCCCTAAGGGTACTCCGAATTCACCCCTCCACTTT
D: NA; size: NA; V: TRBV29-1; J: TRBJ2-1; CDR3: CSVGRRGVYNEQFF; DNA: TGCAGCGTTGGGCGCAGGGGCGTTTACAATGAGCAGTTCTTC
D: NA; size: NA; V: TRBV7-8; J: TRBJ2-7; CDR3: CASSIGPHYEQYF; DNA: TGTGCCAGCAGCATAGGGCCCCACTACGAGCAGTACTTC
D: TRBD2; size: once; V: TRBV28; J: TRBJ2-5; CDR3: CASSLQPSIPGTSEETQYF; DNA: TGTGCCAGCAGTCTTCAACCCTCGATCCCCGGGACTAGCGAAGAGACCCAGTACTTC
D: TRBD1; size: NA; V: TRBV20-1; J: TRBJ1-2; CDR3: CSARRTGEDGYTF; DNA: TGCAGTGCTAGGCGGACAGGGGAGGATGGCTACACCTTC
D: NA; size: few; V: TRBV9; J: TRBJ2-1; CDR3: CASSVDYNEQFF; DNA: TGTGCCAGCAGCGTAGACTACAATGAGCAGTTCTTC
D: NA; size: NA; V: TRBV5-1; J: TRBJ2-7; CDR3: CASSLSDRKYYEQYF; DNA: TGCGCCAGCAGCTTATCCGACAGGAAATACTACGAGCAGTACTTC
D: TRBD2; size: NA; V: TRBV10-3; J: TRBJ2-7; CDR3: CAISESGGKAYEQYF; DNA: TGTGCCATCAGTGAGTCGGGAGGGAAGGCCTACGAGCAGTACTTC